Following are 10 T cell receptor beta chains from one sample sequenced in a study of blood T cell repertoires in COVID-19. Repertoires were generated with immunoSEQ multiplex PCR, while TCRdb's copy carries only in-frame clones and drops some. The sample has over 80,000 clones; around 80% are singletons. Sequencing was done on a sample of peripheral blood. These receptors came from a woman in her fifties or sixties with acute or convalescent COVID-19.

DNA for the CDR3: TGTGCCTGGAGGTCCGGGACTAGCGGGAGTAGGACCTACAATGAGCAGTTCTTC. Its protein is CAWRSGTSGSRTYNEQFF. The chain joins TRBV30 to TRBJ2-1; 14 nucleotides agree with TRBD2. V lost 3 bases, J lost 2 bases, and 9 bases stayed unmatched. The CDR3 is 18 residues long. Per the germline V gene, CDR1 is GTSNPN and CDR2 is SVGIG (reference sequence).

The chain uses TRBV28 and TRBJ1-2; no clear D gene. CDR3 size: 14 residues. CDR1 MDHEN and CDR2 SYDVKM come from the germline V gene. Trimming shortened V by 6 bases and J by 8 bases, and 19 bases separated the two germline ends. The CDR3 DNA sequence: TGTGCCAGCAGCCAAACCCTCACGCTGAGCGGCTACACCTTC. The encoded protein is CASSQTLTLSGYTF.

The V gene is TRBV6-5, the J gene TRBJ2-3, with D uncertain. The V gene lost 11 bases and the J gene lost 0 bases, with 18 bases spanning the gap. Germline assignment: CDR1 MNHEY and CDR2 SVGAGI. The CDR3 totals 15 residues. The CDR3 bases are TGTGCCGGCGCCCGTGACTTTACTAGCACAGATACGCAGTATTTT. This gives the protein CAGARDFTSTDTQYF.

The chain employs TRBV30 and TRBJ1-2; D is ambiguous. From germline, CDR1 is GTSNPN and CDR2 SVGIG (reference sequence). The V gene lost 3 bases and the J gene lost 9 bases, with 8 bases spanning the gap. The CDR3 has 10 amino acids. The CDR3 loop reads CAWRGGSYTF. The DNA of the CDR3 is TGTGCCTGGAGGGGAGGAAGCTACACCTTC.

CDR3 sequence: CASSQGSGAPYEQYF. DNA of the CDR3: TGTGCCAGCAGCCAGGGAAGCGGGGCCCCCTACGAGCAGTACTTC. V usage is TRBV3-1 (or the pseudogene TRBV3-2) and J usage is TRBJ2-7; 7 positions match TRBD2. V dropped 3 bases and J dropped 2; count of bases not matched to a gene: 7. Germline CDR1 reads LGHDT; CDR2 reads YNNKEL (reference sequence). The CDR3 loop spans 15 amino acids.

The chain recombines TRBV7-9 with TRBJ1-1; 10 bases match TRBD1. The CDR3 is 16 residues long. After removal of 5 bases from V and 3 bases from J, the junction contained 9 bases not matched to a gene. CDR1 and CDR2 (germline): SEHNR, FQNEAQ (reference sequence). DNA of the CDR3: TGTGCCAGCAGCCCGGCCGGGACAGGGGTTTACACTGAAGCTTTCTTT. This codes for CASSPAGTGVYTEAFF.

The chain couples TRBV9 to TRBJ2-1; 8 bases map to TRBD2. The V gene's germline CDR1 is SGDLS and CDR2 YYNGEE. The CDR3 consists of 16 residues. The V gene end was trimmed by 0 bases and the J gene end by 7 bases; junction bases not matched to a gene: 9. CDR3 in amino acids: CASSVERLAGGNEQFF. DNA for the CDR3: TGTGCCAGCAGCGTAGAGCGCCTAGCGGGTGGGAATGAGCAGTTCTTC.

V is TRBV7-3 and J is TRBJ2-5, with D tentatively TRBD1 (5 bases). CDR1 SGHTA and CDR2 FQGTGA come from the germline V gene. CDR3 length: 15 residues. Trimming pared 5 bases from V and 3 bases from J, leaving 16 bases between. CDR3 region: CASSPSSQEKETQYF. The CDR3 nucleotides read TGTGCCAGCAGCCCATCCTCACAGGAAAAAGAGACCCAGTACTTC.

The chain combines TRBV5-1 with TRBJ1-6; a possible D gene is TRBD1 (6 bases). From germline, CDR1 is SGHRS and CDR2 YFSETQ. Trimming left V 3 bases short and J 7 bases short, with 17 bases between. This CDR3 has 16 amino acids. The CDR3 sequence is CASSWGHGKGNSPLHF. As DNA, the CDR3 is TGCGCCAGCAGCTGGGGACACGGCAAGGGCAATTCACCCCTCCACTTT.

This rearrangement joins TRBV6-5 to TRBJ1-2, with 7 bases that match TRBD1. Germline V CDR1 and CDR2: MNHEY, SVGAGI. V shed 6 bases, J shed 3 bases, and the junction held 7 bases outside the gene matches. The CDR3 runs to 14 residues. Here the CDR3 reads CASRKGAADYGYTF. CDR3 DNA sequence: TGTGCCAGCAGGAAGGGGGCAGCCGACTATGGCTACACCTTC.